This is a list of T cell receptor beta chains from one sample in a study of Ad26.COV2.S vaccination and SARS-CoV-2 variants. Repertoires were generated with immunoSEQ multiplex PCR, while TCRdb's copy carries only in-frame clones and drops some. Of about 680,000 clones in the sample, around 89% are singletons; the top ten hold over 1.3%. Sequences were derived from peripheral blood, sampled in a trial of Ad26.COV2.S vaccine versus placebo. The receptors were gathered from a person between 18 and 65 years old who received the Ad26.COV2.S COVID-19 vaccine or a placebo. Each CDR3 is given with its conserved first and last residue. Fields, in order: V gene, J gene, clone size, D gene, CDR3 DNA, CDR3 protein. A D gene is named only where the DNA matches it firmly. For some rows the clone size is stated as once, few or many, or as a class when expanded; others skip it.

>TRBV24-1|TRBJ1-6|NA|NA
TGTGCCACCAGTGATGCCCGGGGGACACCCCTCCACTTT
CATSDARGTPLHF
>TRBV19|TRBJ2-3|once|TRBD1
TGTGCCAGTAGGAACAGGGGTAGCACAGATACGCAGTATTTT
CASRNRGSTDTQYF
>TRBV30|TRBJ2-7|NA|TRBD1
TGTGCCTGCTTCTCCGGGACAGTCTCCTACGAGCAGTACTTC
CACFSGTVSYEQYF
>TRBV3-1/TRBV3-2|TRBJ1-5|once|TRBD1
TGTGCCAGCAGCCAAGGGGGACAGTTCAATCAGCCCCAGCATTTT
CASSQGGQFNQPQHF
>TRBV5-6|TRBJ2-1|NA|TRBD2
TGTGCCAGCAGCTTGGGAGGACTAGCCTACAATGAGCAGTTCTTC
CASSLGGLAYNEQFF
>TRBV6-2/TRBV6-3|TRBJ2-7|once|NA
TGTGCCAGCAGTCCCGGGGGTTTCTACGAGCAGTACTTC
CASSPGGFYEQYF
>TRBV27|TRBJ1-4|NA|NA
TGTGCCAGCAGTGCCCAACAGGGAACTAATGAAAAACTGTTTTTT
CASSAQQGTNEKLFF
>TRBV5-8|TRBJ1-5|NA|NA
TGTGCCAGCAGCTTGGTGGGCAGTTATAGCAATCAGCCCCAGCATTTT
CASSLVGSYSNQPQHF
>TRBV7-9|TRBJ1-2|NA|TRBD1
TGTGCCAGCAGCCCCGGAATCCGGGACAGTGGGCATGGCTACACCTTC
CASSPGIRDSGHGYTF
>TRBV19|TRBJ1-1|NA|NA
TGTGCCAGTAGTATTAACACTGAAGCTTTCTTT
CASSINTEAFF
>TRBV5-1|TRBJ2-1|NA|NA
TGCGCCAGCAGCTTGATAGGGGGGGAGGTTGAGCAGTTCTTC
CASSLIGGEVEQFF
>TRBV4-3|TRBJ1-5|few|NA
TGCGCCAGCAGCCAAGATCGGGTGGGAAATCAGCCCCAGCATTTT
CASSQDRVGNQPQHF
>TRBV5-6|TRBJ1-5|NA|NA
TGTGCCAGCAGCTTAGTAGGGAGTGGCAATCAGCCCCAGCATTTT
CASSLVGSGNQPQHF
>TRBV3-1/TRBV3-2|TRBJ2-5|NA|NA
TGTGCCAGCGAGGCCCAGCGGACCCAGTACTTC
CASEAQRTQYF
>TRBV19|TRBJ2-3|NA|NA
TGTGCCAGTAGTATTCGCGGCGCAGTAATGGATACGCAGTATTTT
CASSIRGAVMDTQYF
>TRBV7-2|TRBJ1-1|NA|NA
TGTGCCAGCAGCCTTCATACGATCGCAGTGGCTTTCTTT
CASSLHTIAVAFF
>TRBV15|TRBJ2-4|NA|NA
TGTGCCACCAGCCCCCAGGGGCAGAAAAACATTCAGTACTTC
CATSPQGQKNIQYF
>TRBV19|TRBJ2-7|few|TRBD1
TGTGCCAGTAGGCCCGGGACAGGGGGTTTCTACGAGCAGTACTTC
CASRPGTGGFYEQYF
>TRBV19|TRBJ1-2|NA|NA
TGTGCCAGTAGTATAGCTCAGGCAAGAGCTAACTATGGCTACACCTTC
CASSIAQARANYGYTF
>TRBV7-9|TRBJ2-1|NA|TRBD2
TGTGCCAGCAGCTTAACACTAGCGGGAATTAATGAGCAGTTCTTC
CASSLTLAGINEQFF
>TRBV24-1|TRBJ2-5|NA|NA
TGTGCCACCAGTGATTCCAACGAAGAGACCCAGTACTTC
CATSDSNEETQYF
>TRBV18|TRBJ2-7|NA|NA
TGTGCCAGCTCACCACTCTTTGACGCCGCGCCCTACGAGCAGTACTTC
CASSPLFDAAPYEQYF
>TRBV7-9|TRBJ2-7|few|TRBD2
TGTGCCAGCAGCGGGGTAGCGGGAGGGCCCTCCGAGCAGTACTTC
CASSGVAGGPSEQYF
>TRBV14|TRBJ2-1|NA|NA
TGTGCCAGCAGCCAAGCCAGTTACAATGAGCAGTTCTTC
CASSQASYNEQFF
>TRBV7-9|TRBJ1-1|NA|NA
TGTGCCGGGGGGACCGCCTTTGAAGCTTTCTTT
CAGGTAFEAFF
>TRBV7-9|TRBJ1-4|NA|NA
TGTGCCAGCAGCTTCGAGCAGGGTGGAGGGGAAAAACTGTTTTTT
CASSFEQGGGEKLFF
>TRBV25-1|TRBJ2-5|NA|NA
TGTGCCAGCAGCGAGGAGACCCAGTACTTC
CASSEETQYF
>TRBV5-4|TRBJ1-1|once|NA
TGTGCCAGCAGCTTGGTCGGGTCTGTAGCTTTCTTT
CASSLVGSVAFF
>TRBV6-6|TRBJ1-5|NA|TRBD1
TGTGCCAGCACCATAACCGACAGGGGCCCTGGACAGCCCCAGCATTTT
CASTITDRGPGQPQHF
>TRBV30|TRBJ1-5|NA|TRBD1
TGTGCCTGGAGTCCGGACAGGGATCAGCCCCAGCATTTT
CAWSPDRDQPQHF
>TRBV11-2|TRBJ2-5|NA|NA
TGTGCCAGCAGCTCTACCCAGGGGGGAGAGACCCAGTACTTC
CASSSTQGGETQYF
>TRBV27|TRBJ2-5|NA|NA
TGTGCCAGCAGCCCCTGGCAACGGGAGACCCAGTACTTC
CASSPWQRETQYF
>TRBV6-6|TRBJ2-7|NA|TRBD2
TGTGCCAGCAGCCCCGTGGGGGAGGGCGAGCAGTACTTC
CASSPVGEGEQYF
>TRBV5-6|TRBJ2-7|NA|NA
TGTGCCAGCAGTAACTACCACGAGCAGTACTTC
CASSNYHEQYF
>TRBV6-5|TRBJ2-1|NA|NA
TGTGCCAGCAGTTACTCGAACAGCAATGAGCAGTTCTTC
CASSYSNSNEQFF